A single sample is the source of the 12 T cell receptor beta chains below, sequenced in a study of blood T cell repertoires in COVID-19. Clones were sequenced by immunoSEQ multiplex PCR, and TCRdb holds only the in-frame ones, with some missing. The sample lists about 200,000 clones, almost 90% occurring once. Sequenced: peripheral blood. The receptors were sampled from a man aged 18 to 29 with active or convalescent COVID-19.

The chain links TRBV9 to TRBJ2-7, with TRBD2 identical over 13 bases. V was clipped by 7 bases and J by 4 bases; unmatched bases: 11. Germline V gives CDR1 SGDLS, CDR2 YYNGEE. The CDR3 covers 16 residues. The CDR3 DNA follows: TGTGCCAGCTTCCACGCCGGGACTAGCGGGGCGTACGAGCAGTACTTC. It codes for CASFHAGTSGAYEQYF. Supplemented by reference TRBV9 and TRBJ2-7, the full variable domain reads DSGVTQTPKHLITATGQRVTLRCSPRSGDLSVYWYQQSLDQGLQFLIQYYNGEERAKGNILERFSAQQFPDLHSELNLSSLELGDSALYFCASFHAGTSGAYEQYFGPGTRLTVT.

CDR3 nucleotides: TGTGCCAGCTCATCAAACTCCCCGGTGAATTCACCCCTCCACTTT. It yields the protein CASSSNSPVNSPLHF. The gene calls are TRBV18 and TRBJ1-6; D remains unclear. V lost 5 bases and J lost 7, with 15 bases in between. The CDR3 extends over 15 amino acids. Germline loops: CDR1 KGHSH, CDR2 LQKENI.

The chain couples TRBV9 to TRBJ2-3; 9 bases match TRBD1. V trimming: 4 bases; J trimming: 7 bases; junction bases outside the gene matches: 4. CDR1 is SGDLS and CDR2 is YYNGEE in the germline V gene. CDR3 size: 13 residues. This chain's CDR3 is CASSKQGAYTQYF. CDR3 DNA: TGTGCCAGCAGCAAACAGGGGGCGTATACGCAGTATTTT.

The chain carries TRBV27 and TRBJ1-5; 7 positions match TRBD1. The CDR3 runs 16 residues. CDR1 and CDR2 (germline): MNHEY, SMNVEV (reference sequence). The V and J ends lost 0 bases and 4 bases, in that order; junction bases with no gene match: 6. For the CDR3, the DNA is TGTGCCAGCAGTTTATCCTGGGGACAGAGGAATCAGCCCCAGCATTTT. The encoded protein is CASSLSWGQRNQPQHF.

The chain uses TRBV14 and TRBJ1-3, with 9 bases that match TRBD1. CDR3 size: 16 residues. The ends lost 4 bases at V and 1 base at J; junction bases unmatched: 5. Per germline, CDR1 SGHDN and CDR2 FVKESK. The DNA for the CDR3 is TGTGCCAGCAGCCGCTCTGGACAGGGGTCTGGAAACACCATATATTTT. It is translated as CASSRSGQGSGNTIYF.

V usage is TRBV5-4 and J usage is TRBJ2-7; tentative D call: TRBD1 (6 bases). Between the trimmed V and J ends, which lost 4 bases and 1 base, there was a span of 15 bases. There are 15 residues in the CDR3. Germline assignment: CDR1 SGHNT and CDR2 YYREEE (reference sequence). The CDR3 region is CASSPGHIRSYEQYF. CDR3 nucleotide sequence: TGTGCCAGCAGCCCGGGACATATTAGGTCCTACGAGCAGTACTTC.

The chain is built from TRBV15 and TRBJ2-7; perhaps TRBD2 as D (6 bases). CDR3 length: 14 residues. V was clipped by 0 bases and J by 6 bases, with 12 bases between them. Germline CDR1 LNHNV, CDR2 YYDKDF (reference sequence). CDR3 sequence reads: CATSRDRFGSEQYF. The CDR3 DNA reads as TGTGCCACCAGCAGAGATCGTTTCGGGAGCGAGCAGTACTTC.

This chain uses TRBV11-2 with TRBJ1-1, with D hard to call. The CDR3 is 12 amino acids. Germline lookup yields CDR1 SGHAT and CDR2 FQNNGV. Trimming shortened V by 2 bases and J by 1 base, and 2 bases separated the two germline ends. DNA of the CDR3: TGTGCCAGCAGCTTACAGAACACTGAAGCTTTCTTT. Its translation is CASSLQNTEAFF.

The CDR3 protein is CASSLMQNSPLHF. The CDR3 nucleotides are TGTGCCAGCAGCTTGATGCAGAATTCACCCCTCCACTTT. The chain recombines TRBV7-2 with TRBJ1-6; no clear D gene. This CDR3 comprises 13 residues. V lost 3 bases and J 7 bases, leaving 7 bases between the germline ends. The V gene's germline CDR1 is SGHTA and CDR2 FQGNSA.

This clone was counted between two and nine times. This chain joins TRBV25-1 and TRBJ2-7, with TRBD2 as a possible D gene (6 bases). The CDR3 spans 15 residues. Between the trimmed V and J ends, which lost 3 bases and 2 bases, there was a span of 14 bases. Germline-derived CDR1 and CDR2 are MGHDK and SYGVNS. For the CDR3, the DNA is TGTGCCAGCAGTGAGTGGGAGGCCGACGCCTACGAGCAGTACTTC. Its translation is CASSEWEADAYEQYF.

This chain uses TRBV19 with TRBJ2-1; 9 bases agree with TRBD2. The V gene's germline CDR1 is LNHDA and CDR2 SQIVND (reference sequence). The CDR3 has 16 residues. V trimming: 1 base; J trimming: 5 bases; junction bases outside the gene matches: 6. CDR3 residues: CASSIVSSGADNEQFF. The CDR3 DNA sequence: TGTGCCAGTAGTATAGTCTCTAGCGGGGCTGACAATGAGCAGTTCTTC.

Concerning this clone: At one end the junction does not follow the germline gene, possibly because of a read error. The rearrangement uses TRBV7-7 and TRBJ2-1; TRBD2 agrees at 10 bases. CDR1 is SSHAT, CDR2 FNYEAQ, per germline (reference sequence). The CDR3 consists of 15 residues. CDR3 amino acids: CASSLAGGNYNEQFF. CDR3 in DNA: TGTGCCAGCAGTTTAGCGGGGGGTAACTACAATGAGCAGTTCTTC.